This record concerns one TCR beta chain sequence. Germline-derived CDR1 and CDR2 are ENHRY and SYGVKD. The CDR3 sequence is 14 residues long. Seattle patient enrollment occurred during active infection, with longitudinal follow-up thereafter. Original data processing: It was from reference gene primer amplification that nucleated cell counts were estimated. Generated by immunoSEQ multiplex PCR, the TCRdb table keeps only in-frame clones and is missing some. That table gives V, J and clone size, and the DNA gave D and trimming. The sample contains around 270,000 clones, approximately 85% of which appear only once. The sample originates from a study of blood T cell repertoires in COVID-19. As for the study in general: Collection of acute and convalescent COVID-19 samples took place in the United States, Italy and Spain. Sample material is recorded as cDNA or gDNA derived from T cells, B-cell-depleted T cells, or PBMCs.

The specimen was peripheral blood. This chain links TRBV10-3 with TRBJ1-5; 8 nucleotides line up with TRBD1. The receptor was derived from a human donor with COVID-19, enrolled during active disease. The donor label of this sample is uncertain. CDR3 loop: CATTNTGGNQPQHF. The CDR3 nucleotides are TGTGCTACAACCAATACAGGGGGGAATCAGCCCCAGCATTTT.